This TCR beta chain was captured by sequencing in a study of T cells after yellow fever vaccination. Study outcomes and limitations: Shared CD4/CD8 clonotypes were a small share, likely from convergent recombination.

5'RACE template switching generated TCR cDNA, adding a universal primer site and UMIs. From the 5' RACE reads, TCRdb called clonotypes with MiXCR, one entry per CDR3 protein. The sample consists of nearly 550,000 distinct CDR3 sequences, about a fifth of them appearing once. The V and J ends lost 5 bases and 1 base respectively, with 11 bases between them. Germline CDR1 and CDR2: SQVTM and ANQGSEA. The CDR3 runs to 13 residues. Of note for this clonotype: Antigen: not known.

V gene TRBV29-1 combines with J gene TRBJ2-5, with a possible D match to TRBD2 (6 bases). This clonotype originated in a man aged 30-40 years who received the YFV17D yellow fever vaccine. This specimen was PBMCs, taken 15 days after the yellow fever booster vaccination. CDR3 in DNA: TGCAGCGTTTTACTGGGACTCCAAGAGACCCAGTACTTC. As protein: CSVLLGLQETQYF.